What follows are 17 T cell receptor beta chains derived from one specimen sequenced in a study of shared clonotypes between healthy human individuals. The protocol was immunoSEQ multiplex PCR, while the TCRdb copy is restricted to in-frame clones and leaves out a portion. Of around 99,000 clones listed, 60% to 75% are singletons. The sequenced sample was memory CD8+ T cells sorted from blood. Specified subset: CD45RO+ cells pooled with CCR7-negative TemRA cells. The receptors come from a young man in good health.

The J gene is TRBJ1-5, the V gene TRBV10-1, with 9 bases fitting TRBD1. The CDR3 is made up of 17 amino acids. J was trimmed by 0 bases and V by 6 bases; bases with no gene match: 9. Germline CDR1 WNHNN, CDR2 SYGVQD (reference sequence). Here the CDR3 DNA reads TGCGCCAGCAGGCAGGGACAGGGCGCGTATAGCAATCAGCCCCAGCATTTT. This sequence encodes CASRQGQGAYSNQPQHF.

This clone was found a few times. The rearrangement uses TRBV27 and TRBJ2-6; no definite D call. Germline CDR1 MNHEY, CDR2 SMNVEV (reference sequence). This CDR3 is built from 15 residues. Trimming took off 5 bases at V and 0 bases at J, with 8 bases between the two ends. The CDR3 loop reads CASSPSDSGANVLTF. The CDR3 bases are TGTGCCAGCAGTCCTTCAGACTCTGGGGCCAACGTCCTGACTTTC.

The V gene is TRBV11-3, the J gene TRBJ2-3; D may be TRBD2 (6 bases). V was trimmed by 4 bases and J by 4 bases, leaving 6 bases between them. Per germline, CDR1 SGHNT and CDR2 YENEEA. This CDR3 region has 12 residues. DNA of the CDR3: TGTGCCAGCAGCTGGGGGGCAGATACGCAGTATTTT. Translation: CASSWGADTQYF.

This clone counts as medium-sized. The chain recombines TRBV11-1 with TRBJ2-7; TRBD2 matches 9 bases. Trimming cost V 0 bases and J 7 bases; bases outside gene matches: 7. The CDR3 extends over 15 amino acids. Germline V gives CDR1 SGHAT, CDR2 FQDESV (reference sequence). CDR3 in DNA: TGTGCCAGCAGCTTAGCGAGTTCGGCGGGAGGGGAGCAGTACTTC. Protein product: CASSLASSAGGEQYF.

The V call is TRBV6-5, the J call TRBJ2-3; D possibly corresponds to TRBD2 (5 bases). The ends were cut back, 6 bases at V and 5 bases at J, with 15 bases in the middle. This CDR3 contains 14 residues. From germline, CDR1 is MNHEY and CDR2 SVGAGI. CDR3 nucleotide sequence: TGTGCCAGCAGCAGGACCCGAGGGAGAGATACGCAGTATTTT. Its protein product is CASSRTRGRDTQYF.

This clone was recorded a few times. The chain joins TRBV6-1 to TRBJ2-5; possibly TRBD2 for D (5 bases). V lost 3 bases and J 3 bases, leaving 14 bases between the germline ends. Germline V lookup: CDR1 MNHNS, CDR2 SASEGT. This CDR3 spans 15 amino acids. The CDR3 spells CASSDSLGAEETQYF. The CDR3 DNA is TGTGCCAGCAGTGACTCCTTGGGAGCGGAAGAGACCCAGTACTTC.

Many counts were recorded for this clone. The chain employs TRBV5-1 and TRBJ1-1; D not resolved. The CDR3 sequence is 14 residues long. Trimming removed 1 base at V and 0 bases at J, with 7 bases between. Germline values: CDR1 SGHRS, CDR2 YFSETQ. CDR3 residues: CASSLRTMNTEAFF. In DNA form, the CDR3 reads TGCGCCAGCAGCTTGCGGACCATGAACACTGAAGCTTTCTTT.

This clone was detected many times. V and J are TRBV6-4 and TRBJ2-3; TRBD2 aligns across 7 bases. Per germline, CDR1 MRHNA and CDR2 SNTAGT. The CDR3 runs to 14 residues. Trimming took 2 bases from V and 1 from J; bases not matched to a gene: 0. CDR3 loop: CASSDAGGTDTQYF. Here the CDR3 DNA reads TGTGCCAGCAGTGACGCGGGAGGCACAGATACGCAGTATTTT.

The chain couples TRBV7-8 to TRBJ1-4, with D perhaps matching TRBD1 (5 bases). The CDR3 is 12 residues long. CDR1 SGHVS and CDR2 FQNEAQ come from the germline V gene. The ends were cut back, 11 bases at V and 2 bases at J, with 9 bases in the middle. The CDR3: CAAGGTNEKLFF. In nucleotides, the CDR3 is TGTGCCGCCGGGGGGACTAATGAAAAACTGTTTTTT.

The gene calls are TRBV13 and TRBJ2-7; D is ambiguous. Between the trimmed V and J ends, which lost 0 bases and 3 bases, there was a span of 6 bases. The V gene's germline CDR1 is PRHDT and CDR2 FYEKMQ (reference sequence). The CDR3 is 13 amino acids. The CDR3 spells CASSLGRFYEQYF. CDR3 nucleotide sequence: TGTGCCAGCAGCTTAGGACGCTTCTACGAGCAGTACTTC.

The rearrangement links TRBV6-5 to TRBJ2-7; 7 bases align to TRBD2. The junction had 11 bases not matched to a gene; V was cut back by 6 bases and J by 6 bases. This CDR3 is built from 14 residues. Germline V lookup: CDR1 MNHEY, CDR2 SVGAGI. DNA of the CDR3: TGTGCCAGCAGCCCCCAGGGAGGGCTCCGCGAGCAGTACTTC. This sequence encodes CASSPQGGLREQYF.

CDR3 protein: CASGGYTF. The CDR3 nucleotides are TGTGCCAGCGGTGGCTACACCTTC. This chain joins TRBV21-1 and TRBJ1-2. TRBV21-1 is a listed pseudogene. CDR3 size: 8 residues.

The CDR3 here is CASSGGDAHPYEQYF. DNA of the CDR3: TGTGCCAGCAGTGGCGGGGACGCCCACCCTTACGAGCAGTACTTC. This sequence joins TRBV28 and TRBJ2-7, with D perhaps TRBD2 (6 bases). Germline loops: CDR1 MDHEN, CDR2 SYDVKM. This CDR3 region has 15 residues. V was trimmed by 5 bases and J by 4 bases, leaving 18 bases between them.

The V gene is TRBV4-1, the J gene TRBJ2-3; 8 bases line up with TRBD2. The ends lost 3 bases at V and 0 bases at J; junction bases unmatched: 8. The V gene's germline CDR1 is MGHRA and CDR2 YSYEKL. The CDR3 is 17 amino acids. The CDR3: CASSHESGGTSTDTQYF. CDR3 nucleotides: TGCGCCAGCAGCCATGAAAGCGGGGGCACTAGCACAGATACGCAGTATTTT.

Ten or more counts support this clone. The J gene is TRBJ2-5, the V gene TRBV7-9; 9 nucleotides align to TRBD2. V was pared by 5 bases and J by 5 bases, with 12 bases of the junction left unmatched. This CDR3 is 16 amino acids long. Germline lookup yields CDR1 SEHNR and CDR2 FQNEAQ (reference sequence). The CDR3 nucleotides are TGTGCCAGCAGCCAGGGGCTCGCGGGAGGGCCGGAGACCCAGTACTTC. The encoded protein is CASSQGLAGGPETQYF.

This clone was detected a few times. V is TRBV11-2 and J is TRBJ2-2; D call uncertain. The CDR3 is made up of 12 amino acids. With 0 bases removed from V and 6 bases from J, the gap between germline ends came to 2 bases. CDR1 and CDR2 (germline): SGHAT, FQNNGV. CDR3 in amino acids: CASSLEAGELFF. The CDR3, as DNA: TGTGCCAGCAGCTTAGAGGCCGGGGAGCTGTTTTTT. Full variable domain (rest looked up from reference TRBV11-2 and TRBJ2-2): EAGVAQSPRYKIIEKRQSVAFWCNPISGHATLYWYQQILGQGPKLLIQFQNNGVVDDSQLPKDRFSAERLKGVDSTLKIQPAKLEDSAVYLCASSLEAGELFFGEGSRLTVL.

The chain carries TRBV4-3 and TRBJ2-7; TRBD2 matches 10 bases. Germline CDR1 reads LGHNA; CDR2 reads YSLEER. The CDR3 is 19 amino acids. V trimming: 4 bases; J trimming: 3 bases; junction bases outside the gene matches: 18. CDR3 sequence: CASSRHVTGLAAEVYEQYF. The DNA of the CDR3 is TGCGCCAGCAGCCGTCACGTCACCGGACTAGCGGCCGAAGTCTACGAGCAGTACTTC.